This is a list of T cell receptor beta chains from one sample in a study of cytomegalovirus exposure and HLA in healthy donors. Sequencing was performed with immunoSEQ multiplex PCR; in TCRdb, only in-frame clones are kept and a portion is missing. The table records around 130,000 clones, about 81% of them present only once. Sequencing was done on a sample of PBMCs. These receptors all stem from a woman in her thirties or forties in good health and CMV-seropositive. Each CDR3 is given with its conserved first and last residue. A D gene is named only where the DNA matches it firmly. Not every row has a clone size; where given, it reads once, few, many or a size class.

clone_size j_call d_call v_call cdr3_nt cdr3_aa
- TRBJ1-1 - TRBV10-3 TGTGCCATCAAGGCAGGGAAGGCAGGGAACACTGAAGCTTTCTTT CAIKAGKAGNTEAFF
few TRBJ2-7 - TRBV9 TGTGCCAGCAGCACAAACAGGGCCGGGACGGGTAATCCCTACGAGCAGTACTTC CASSTNRAGTGNPYEQYF
once TRBJ2-6 TRBD1 TRBV18 TGTGCCAGCTCACGTCCCGGGACAGGGGCTGGGGCCAACGTCCTGACTTTC CASSRPGTGAGANVLTF
- TRBJ2-3 TRBD2 TRBV29-1 TGCAGCGCAGCACCGCGACTAAGCGGGGGGGCCCTAGATACGCAGTATTTT CSAAPRLSGGALDTQYF
once TRBJ1-1 - TRBV19 TGTGCCAGTAACAAGAGGGGGGGGGCGAGTACTGAAGCTTTCTTT CASNKRGGASTEAFF
- TRBJ2-3 TRBD1 TRBV5-1 TGCGCCAGCAGCCCTGGGACAGGGATATTGACAGATACGCAGTATTTT CASSPGTGILTDTQYF
- TRBJ2-3 TRBD2 TRBV10-2 TGCGCCAGCAGTAAGGGACTAGCGGGACATAGCACAGATACGCAGTATTTT CASSKGLAGHSTDTQYF
- TRBJ2-5 TRBD1 TRBV10-3 TGTGCCACACAAAACAGGGGTGGGGAGACCCAGTACTTC CATQNRGGETQYF
once TRBJ2-2 - TRBV21-1 TGTGCCAGCAGCAACGGTAGGGGGCAGAGCGGGGAGCTGTTTTTT CASSNGRGQSGELFF
- TRBJ2-3 - TRBV6-1 TGTGCCAGCAGCGTAACAGCAGATACGCAGTATTTT CASSVTADTQYF
- TRBJ2-7 TRBD1 TRBV5-4 TGTGCCAGCAGCCGGACAGGTGTTACCTACGAGCAGTACTTC CASSRTGVTYEQYF
- TRBJ1-1 - TRBV6-6 TGTGCCAGCAGTTACGTGACAGCCACTGAAGCTTTCTTT CASSYVTATEAFF
- TRBJ2-1 - TRBV5-1 TGCGCCAGCAGGCTTGTCGCCCGGGGGACGAGCTCCTACAATGAGCAGTTCTTC CASRLVARGTSSYNEQFF
- TRBJ1-2 - TRBV30 TGTGCCTGGAGTTTCAGGGGAAGTGGCTACACCTTC CAWSFRGSGYTF
- TRBJ2-5 - TRBV12-2 TGTGCAAGTCGCCCTGCGACAGGGGGAATGACCCAGTACTTC CASRPATGGMTQYF
- TRBJ2-3 TRBD2 TRBV4-1 TGCGCCAGCAGCTCAAGCGGGGCCAACACAGATACGCAGTATTTT CASSSSGANTDTQYF
- TRBJ2-5 - TRBV2 TGTGCCAGCCGGGAGCGGCCTCAAGAGACCCAGTACTTC CASRERPQETQYF
- TRBJ1-1 - TRBV28 TGTGCCAGCATGGAGAGGGCCCGAGGCACTGAAGCTTTCTTT CASMERARGTEAFF
- TRBJ2-2 - TRBV11-2 TGTGCCAGCAGCTTAGTAGGGGGATCGGACACCGGGGAGCTGTTTTTT CASSLVGGSDTGELFF
- TRBJ2-1 TRBD2 TRBV6-6 TGTGCCAGCAGTCTAACCGGGACTAGCGGAAATGAGCAGTTCTTC CASSLTGTSGNEQFF